These T cell receptor beta chains were read from a single sample in a study of blood T cell repertoires in COVID-19. The data were produced by immunoSEQ multiplex PCR, yet TCRdb's version contains in-frame clones alone and is incomplete. Of 350,000 to 400,000 clones in the sample, around 87% were seen once. What was sequenced was peripheral blood. Receptors originate from a man aged 18 to 30 with active or convalescent COVID-19. Both conserved end residues are part of each CDR3. D genes are given only for firm matches. Where a row states a size, it is once, few, many or the class of an expanded clone; other rows omit it.

cdr3_length	clone_size	v_call	d_call	j_call	cdr3_nt	cdr3_aa
14	few	TRBV27	.	TRBJ2-2	TGTGCCAGCAGTCGACTACAAAACACCGGGGAGCTGTTTTTT	CASSRLQNTGELFF
13	.	TRBV6-5	.	TRBJ2-7	TGTGCCAGCAGGAAGACAGATACCTACGAGCAGTACTTC	CASRKTDTYEQYF
14	.	TRBV6-6	TRBD1	TRBJ2-7	TGTGCCAGTACCCATATAGGACAGGGCTACGAGCAGTACTTC	CASTHIGQGYEQYF
14	.	TRBV24-1	TRBD1	TRBJ2-1	TGTGCCAGCTCCCACAGGGACAGGGGCAATGAGCAGTTCTTC	CASSHRDRGNEQFF
14	.	TRBV6-1	.	TRBJ2-1	TGTGCCAGCAGTGAAGGGACAACGAACAATGAGCAGTTCTTC	CASSEGTTNNEQFF
14	.	TRBV27	TRBD1	TRBJ1-5	TGTGCCAGCAGTCGGACAGGGGACAATCAGCCCCAGCATTTT	CASSRTGDNQPQHF
15	.	TRBV9	.	TRBJ2-2	TGTGCCAGCACCAAAGGACTAAGTAGCACCGGGGAGCTGTTTTTT	CASTKGLSSTGELFF
17	.	TRBV7-9	.	TRBJ2-1	TGTGCCAGCAGCTTACCATATGCCGAGACTCCCGACAATGAGCAGTTCTTC	CASSLPYAETPDNEQFF
16	once	TRBV27	TRBD1	TRBJ2-1	TGTGCCAGCAGTTTAGGGGGGACAGGGGGATTGGATGAGCAGTTCTTC	CASSLGGTGGLDEQFF
17	.	TRBV27	TRBD1	TRBJ1-1	TGTGCCAGCAGTACCCGACAGGGACGGATCGGGAACACTGAAGCTTTCTTT	CASSTRQGRIGNTEAFF
16	.	TRBV6-1	.	TRBJ1-5	TGTGCCAGCAGTGAAGCTCCAGGGAGGGTAAATCAGCCCCAGCATTTT	CASSEAPGRVNQPQHF
15	.	TRBV19	TRBD2	TRBJ2-7	TGTGCCAGTAGTGCCGGAGGGAGGGGTCCGGGTGAGCAGTACTTC	CASSAGGRGPGEQYF
12	.	TRBV4-1	.	TRBJ1-4	TGCGCCAGCGCGGAGGTTAATGAAAAACTGTTTTTT	CASAEVNEKLFF
12	.	TRBV6-2/TRBV6-3	TRBD1	TRBJ2-7	TGTGCCAGCAGCAGGGGGCAGTACGAGCAGTACTTC	CASSRGQYEQYF
15	.	TRBV19	.	TRBJ1-4	TGTGCCAGTAGGAGCCTACCGGGAACAAATGAAAAACTGTTTTTT	CASRSLPGTNEKLFF
17	.	TRBV20-1	.	TRBJ2-7	TGCAGTGCTAGTCTAATCCCATCTTTGGTAGCAGACTACGAGCAGTACTTC	CSASLIPSLVADYEQYF
15	.	TRBV7-3	.	TRBJ2-3	TGTGCCAGCAGCTTAGCGGGGGCATACACAGATACGCAGTATTTT	CASSLAGAYTDTQYF
13	.	TRBV10-2	.	TRBJ1-2	TGCGCCAGCACTGGGGTCCGGGAGGTGGGCTACACCTTC	CASTGVREVGYTF
15	.	TRBV5-5	.	TRBJ1-4	TGTGCCAGCAACCCCGGCGGAGCAACTAATGAAAAACTGTTTTTT	CASNPGGATNEKLFF
14	once	TRBV6-5	.	TRBJ2-1	TGTGCCAGCAGTTCCGTCGGGGGCTACAATGAGCAGTTCTTC	CASSSVGGYNEQFF
16	once	TRBV4-3	TRBD1	TRBJ2-3	TGCGCCAGCAGCCCGCAGACAGGGGTCCTCACAGATACGCAGTATTTT	CASSPQTGVLTDTQYF
16	.	TRBV6-5	.	TRBJ1-1	TGTGCCAGCAGTTACACACACAGGTGGAAGAACACTGAAGCTTTCTTT	CASSYTHRWKNTEAFF